These T cell receptor beta chains were read from a single sample in a study of technical replicates of blood from a few donors. Clones were read by immunoSEQ multiplex PCR, and TCRdb kept only the in-frame ones, dropping some. This sample has more than 65,000 clones, with roughly 91% found just once. Sequences were obtained from T cells isolated from PBMCs. These TCRs come from a human donor in good health. Some clones in this sample may be carry-over from other donors' samples. Each CDR3 is given with its conserved first and last residue. D genes are given only for firm matches. Clone sizes are given selectively: once, few, many, or a class where the clone is expanded.

TRBV7-6,NA,TRBJ2-7,NA,CASSLAGTGDEQYF,TGTGCCAGCAGCTTAGCTGGGACGGGGGACGAGCAGTACTTC
TRBV15,NA,TRBJ1-2,TRBD1,CATSKSGGDFFGYTF,TGTGCCACCAGCAAGTCAGGGGGCGATTTCTTTGGCTACACCTTC
TRBV4-1,NA,TRBJ2-7,NA,CASSQDWAGAREQYF,TGCGCCAGCAGCCAAGATTGGGCGGGGGCGCGGGAGCAGTACTTC
TRBV5-6,NA,TRBJ2-7,NA,CASSGGDSPYEQYF,TGTGCCAGCAGTGGAGGGGACAGCCCCTACGAGCAGTACTTC
TRBV4-1,NA,TRBJ1-5,NA,CASSQDLNQPQHF,TGCGCCAGCAGCCAAGATCTAAATCAGCCCCAGCATTTT
TRBV7-8,NA,TRBJ1-1,TRBD1,CASRFTGGGTEAFF,TGTGCCAGCAGATTTACAGGGGGAGGCACTGAAGCTTTCTTT
TRBV15,NA,TRBJ2-3,TRBD1,CATSRDGQGRVDTQYF,TGCGCCACCAGCAGAGACGGACAGGGGAGGGTGGATACGCAGTATTTT
TRBV29-1,NA,TRBJ1-2,TRBD1,CSVQDPGDSNGYTF,TGCAGCGTTCAAGACCCAGGGGACAGTAACGGCTACACCTTC
TRBV29-1,NA,TRBJ1-2,TRBD1,CSVDSINRGPPYGYTF,TGCAGCGTTGACTCAATAAACAGGGGGCCCCCCTATGGCTACACCTTC
TRBV5-1,NA,TRBJ1-2,NA,CASSLAPGFYGYTF,TGCGCCAGCAGCTTGGCCCCGGGATTCTATGGCTACACCTTC
TRBV5-1,NA,TRBJ2-5,TRBD1,CASSRAQGAHETQYF,TGCGCCAGCAGCAGAGCACAGGGGGCGCATGAGACCCAGTACTTC
TRBV27,NA,TRBJ2-7,TRBD2,CASSMTSGILYEQYF,TGTGCCAGCAGTATGACTAGCGGGATTCTCTACGAGCAGTACTTC
TRBV28,NA,TRBJ2-3,TRBD2,CASSYSGSLLTQYF,TGTGCCAGCAGTTACAGCGGGAGTCTCCTTACGCAGTATTTT
TRBV27,NA,TRBJ1-5,NA,CASSWGGTNQPQHF,TGTGCCAGCAGTTGGGGGGGAACCAATCAGCCCCAGCATTTT
TRBV6-5,NA,TRBJ2-1,TRBD2,CASSYSRLAGVEQFF,TGTGCCAGCAGTTACTCGAGGCTAGCGGGAGTAGAGCAGTTCTTC
TRBV7-9,NA,TRBJ2-5,TRBD1,CASSSDRGPGETQYF,TGTGCCAGCAGCTCAGACAGGGGGCCGGGAGAGACCCAGTACTTC
TRBV25-1,NA,TRBJ1-2,NA,CASSESAGSDYGYTF,TGTGCCAGCAGTGAATCCGCAGGGTCGGACTATGGCTACACCTTC
TRBV21-1,NA,TRBJ2-1,NA,CASSGRRLQTKKPPYNEQFF,TGTGCCAGCAGCGGCAGGAGGCTCCAAACCAAAAAGCCGCCCTACAATGAGCAGTTCTTC
TRBV20-1,NA,TRBJ1-2,NA,CSAGRGYGYTF,TGCAGTGCTGGCAGGGGTTACGGCTACACCTTC
TRBV6-1,NA,TRBJ1-2,NA,CASSDGIFYGYTF,TGTGCCAGCAGCGACGGGATATTCTATGGCTACACCTTC
TRBV27,NA,TRBJ1-2,NA,CASSPRANYGYTF,TGTGCCAGCAGTCCCCGGGCTAACTATGGCTACACCTTC
TRBV6-5,NA,TRBJ2-7,NA,CASRRNSYEQYF,TGTGCCAGCAGGAGAAACTCCTACGAGCAGTACTTC
TRBV11-2,NA,TRBJ1-5,NA,CASSLERDQPQHF,TGTGCCAGCAGCTTAGAGAGGGATCAGCCCCAGCATTTT
TRBV10-2,NA,TRBJ1-4,TRBD1,CASSEKGQGDATNEKLFF,TGCGCCAGCAGTGAGAAGGGACAGGGGGATGCAACTAATGAAAAACTGTTTTTT
TRBV7-7,NA,TRBJ2-5,TRBD1,CASSRGAHGTGLQETQYF,TGTGCTAGCAGCCGAGGGGCACACGGGACAGGACTACAAGAGACCCAGTACTTC
TRBV7-8,NA,TRBJ2-5,TRBD2,CASSLASGETQYF,TGTGCCAGCAGCTTGGCTAGCGGGGAGACCCAGTACTTC
TRBV20-1,NA,TRBJ2-7,NA,CSASLRGEQYF,TGCAGTGCTAGCCTGCGGGGCGAGCAGTACTTC
TRBV5-1,NA,TRBJ2-7,TRBD1,CASSLGTGLWEQYF,TGCGCCAGCAGCTTGGGGACAGGGTTATGGGAGCAGTACTTC
TRBV28,few,TRBJ2-3,TRBD2,CASSPIAGPSADTQYF,TGTGCCAGCAGTCCAATAGCGGGACCCTCCGCAGATACGCAGTATTTT
TRBV20-1,NA,TRBJ2-5,NA,CSAVKETQYF,TGCAGTGCCGTTAAAGAGACCCAGTACTTC
TRBV5-8,NA,TRBJ1-2,TRBD1,CASSPPDRDNYGYTF,TGTGCCAGCAGCCCCCCGGACAGGGACAACTATGGCTACACCTTC
TRBV7-9,few,TRBJ1-5,TRBD1,CASSLETQGDQPQHF,TGTGCCAGCAGCTTAGAGACCCAGGGGGATCAGCCCCAGCATTTT
TRBV7-6,NA,TRBJ1-1,NA,CASSSGGIGNTEAFF,TGTGCCAGCAGCTCCGGGGGGATTGGGAACACTGAAGCTTTCTTT
TRBV23-1,once,TRBJ2-5,TRBD1,CASTRLPVTGVGETQYF,TGCGCCAGCACCCGCCTCCCCGTAACAGGGGTTGGGGAGACCCAGTACTTC
TRBV29-1,NA,TRBJ1-1,TRBD1,CSTGGNTEAFF,TGCAGTACAGGGGGTAACACTGAAGCTTTCTTT
TRBV28,NA,TRBJ2-7,NA,CASSLLARDEQYF,TGTGCCAGCAGTTTACTTGCGAGGGACGAGCAGTACTTC
TRBV5-1,NA,TRBJ2-7,NA,CASSSLDRGGKQYF,TGCGCCAGCAGCTCCCTTGATAGGGGTGGCAAGCAGTACTTC
TRBV30,NA,TRBJ1-1,NA,CAWKGGKTTNTEAFF,TGTGCCTGGAAAGGGGGAAAGACGACGAACACTGAAGCTTTCTTT
TRBV7-9,NA,TRBJ2-7,TRBD2,CASSLVLAGESEQYF,TGTGCCAGCAGCTTAGTGCTAGCGGGAGAGTCCGAGCAGTACTTC
TRBV2,NA,TRBJ2-1,NA,CASSLTGRGNYNEQFF,TGTGCCAGCAGTCTGACAGGGCGGGGAAACTACAATGAGCAGTTCTTC
TRBV25-1,NA,TRBJ2-7,TRBD1,CASTPTTGAYEQYF,TGTGCCAGCACCCCAACGACAGGGGCCTACGAGCAGTACTTC
TRBV5-1,NA,TRBJ1-4,TRBD1,CASSEGQEGEKLFF,TGCGCCAGCAGTGAGGGACAGGAGGGGGAAAAACTGTTTTTT
TRBV27,NA,TRBJ1-3,NA,CASSLYRGNTIYF,TGTGCCAGCAGTTTATACAGAGGAAACACCATATATTTT
TRBV6-1,NA,TRBJ1-5,TRBD1,CASSEKRRGRWQPQHF,TGTGCCAGCAGTGAAAAAAGGAGGGGGCGGTGGCAGCCCCAGCATTTT
TRBV7-9,NA,TRBJ1-1,NA,CASSSRNGGGTEAFF,TGTGCCAGCAGCTCACGAAATGGGGGAGGCACTGAAGCTTTCTTT
TRBV6-5,NA,TRBJ1-1,NA,CASSYSGPAGAFF,TGTGCCAGCAGTTACTCCGGCCCGGCGGGAGCTTTCTTT
TRBV18,few,TRBJ2-2,NA,CASSPQEGRINTGELFF,TGTGCCAGCTCACCCCAGGAGGGACGCATTAACACCGGGGAGCTGTTTTTT
TRBV29-1,once,TRBJ1-1,NA,CSVVPPGDTEAFF,TGCAGCGTTGTTCCTCCAGGGGACACTGAAGCTTTCTTT
TRBV5-1,NA,TRBJ2-2,TRBD1,CASSYRQGDYPNTGELFF,TGCGCCAGCAGCTACCGACAGGGGGATTACCCGAACACCGGGGAGCTGTTTTTT
TRBV7-9,NA,TRBJ2-7,NA,CASSRFMGPDSYEQYF,TGTGCCAGCAGCCGTTTTATGGGGCCTGACTCCTACGAGCAGTACTTC
TRBV9,once,TRBJ1-6,NA,CASSNGDSPLHF,TGTGCCAGCAGCAACGGAGATTCACCCCTCCACTTT
TRBV10-3,NA,TRBJ2-7,TRBD1,CAISSMSRTGGYEQYF,TGTGCCATCAGTTCAATGAGTAGGACAGGGGGGTACGAGCAGTACTTC
TRBV2,NA,TRBJ2-2,NA,CASSEAPITGGDTGELFF,TGTGCCAGCAGTGAAGCGCCCATAACAGGGGGGGACACCGGGGAGCTGTTTTTT
TRBV5-1,few,TRBJ2-7,NA,CASRWGPAGTYEQYF,TGCGCCAGCAGGTGGGGACCCGCGGGAACCTACGAGCAGTACTTC